This T cell receptor (beta chain) was recovered during a study of blood T cell repertoires in COVID-19. Across the whole study: Samples representing acute and convalescent COVID-19 were sourced from the United States, Italy and Spain. In each case, the material was cDNA or gDNA derived from T cells, B-cell-depleted T cells, or PBMCs.

In the original analysis: Estimation of nucleated cell counts relied on the amplification of reference gene primers. TCRdb's table, derived via immunoSEQ multiplex PCR, lists solely in-frame clones and lacks some. D and trimming come from the DNA, and the V and J calls and clone size come from that table. The sample holds some 99,000 clones, 75% to 90% seen once. Germline V gives CDR1 SGDLS, CDR2 YYNGEE. The ends were cut back, 4 bases at V and 12 bases at J, with 23 bases in the middle. The CDR3 runs 15 residues. The sequenced sample consisted of peripheral blood. The chain recombines TRBV9 with TRBJ2-1, with D perhaps matching TRBD2 (7 bases). The TCR was taken from a human donor in a cohort sampled during active COVID-19. In DNA form, the CDR3 reads TGTGCCAGCAGCCTTCGGGGGGCCGCTGTTGAGGGGCAGTTCTTC. This encodes CASSLRGAAVEGQFF. Full variable domain (remainder filled in from reference TRBV9 and TRBJ2-1): DSGVTQTPKHLITATGQRVTLRCSPRSGDLSVYWYQQSLDQGLQFLIQYYNGEERAKGNILERFSAQQFPDLHSELNLSSLELGDSALYFCASSLRGAAVEGQFFGPGTRLTVL.